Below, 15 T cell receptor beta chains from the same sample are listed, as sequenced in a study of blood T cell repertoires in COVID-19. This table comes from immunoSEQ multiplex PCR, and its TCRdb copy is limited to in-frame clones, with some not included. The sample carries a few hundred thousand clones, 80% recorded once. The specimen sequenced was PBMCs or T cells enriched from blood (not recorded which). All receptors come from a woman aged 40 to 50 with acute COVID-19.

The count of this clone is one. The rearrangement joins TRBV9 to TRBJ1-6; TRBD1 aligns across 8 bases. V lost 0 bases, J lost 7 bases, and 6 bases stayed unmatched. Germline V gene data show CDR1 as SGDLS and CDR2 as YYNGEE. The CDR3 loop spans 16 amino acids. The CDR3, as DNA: TGTGCCAGCAGCGTAGACCCGGGACAGGTGAATTCACCCCTCCACTTT. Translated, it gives CASSVDPGQVNSPLHF.

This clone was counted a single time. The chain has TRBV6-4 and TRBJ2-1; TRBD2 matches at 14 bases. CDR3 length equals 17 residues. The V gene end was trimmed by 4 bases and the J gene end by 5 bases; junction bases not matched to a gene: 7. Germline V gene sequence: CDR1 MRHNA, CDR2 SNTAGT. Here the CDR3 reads CASSAGTSGRGDNEQFF. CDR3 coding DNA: TGTGCCAGCAGTGCCGGGACTAGCGGGAGAGGGGACAATGAGCAGTTCTTC.

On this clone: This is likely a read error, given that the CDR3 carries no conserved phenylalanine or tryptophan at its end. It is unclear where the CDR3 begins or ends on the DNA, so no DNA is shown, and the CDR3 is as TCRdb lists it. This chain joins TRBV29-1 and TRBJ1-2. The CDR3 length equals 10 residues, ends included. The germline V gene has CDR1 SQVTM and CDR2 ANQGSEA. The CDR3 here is CSVEVGSISL.

The CDR3 region has the DNA TGTGCCAGCAGCGTAGGGTCGAACAGGTTCACAGATACGCAGTATTTT. It codes for CASSVGSNRFTDTQYF. This chain connects TRBV9 to TRBJ2-3, with D maybe TRBD1 (5 bases). Germline CDR1 is SGDLS and CDR2 is YYNGEE. CDR3 length: 16 residues. The germline V and J ends were trimmed by 0 bases and 2 bases, with 13 bases remaining between them.

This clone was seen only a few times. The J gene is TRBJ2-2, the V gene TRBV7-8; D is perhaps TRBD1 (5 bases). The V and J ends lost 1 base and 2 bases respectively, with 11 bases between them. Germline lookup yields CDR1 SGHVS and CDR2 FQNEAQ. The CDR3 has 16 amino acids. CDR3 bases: TGTGCCAGCAGCTTAGGGTCGCAGGGAAACACCGGGGAGCTGTTTTTT. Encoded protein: CASSLGSQGNTGELFF. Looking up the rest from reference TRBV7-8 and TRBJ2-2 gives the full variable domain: GAGVSQSPRYKVAKRGQDVALRCDPISGHVSLFWYQQALGQGPEFLTYFQNEAQLDKSGLPSDRFFAERPEGSVSTLKIQRTQQEDSAVYLCASSLGSQGNTGELFFGEGSRLTVL.

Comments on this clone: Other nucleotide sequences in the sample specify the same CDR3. The DNA for the CDR3 is TGTGCCAGCAGCTTAGGCAGGGCTGGAAACACCATATATTTT. Amino acid sequence: CASSLGRAGNTIYF. The genes are TRBV5-6 and TRBJ1-3; the D gene is possibly TRBD1 (5 bases). V lost 2 bases and J 2 bases, leaving 8 bases between the germline ends. This CDR3 has 14 residues. Germline CDR1 is SGHDT and CDR2 is YYEEEE.

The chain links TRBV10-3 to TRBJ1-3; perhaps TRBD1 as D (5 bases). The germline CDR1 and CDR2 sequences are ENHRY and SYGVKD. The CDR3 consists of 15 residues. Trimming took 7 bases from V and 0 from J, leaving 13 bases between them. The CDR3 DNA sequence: TGTGCCATCAATACGGGGGGGTCCTCTGGAAACACCATATATTTT. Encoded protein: CAINTGGSSGNTIYF.

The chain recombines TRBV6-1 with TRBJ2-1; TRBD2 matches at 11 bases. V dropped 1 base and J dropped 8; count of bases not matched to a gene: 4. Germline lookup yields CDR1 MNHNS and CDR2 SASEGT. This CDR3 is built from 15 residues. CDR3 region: CASSEGLAGSDEQFF. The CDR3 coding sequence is TGTGCCAGCAGTGAAGGACTAGCGGGATCCGATGAGCAGTTCTTC.

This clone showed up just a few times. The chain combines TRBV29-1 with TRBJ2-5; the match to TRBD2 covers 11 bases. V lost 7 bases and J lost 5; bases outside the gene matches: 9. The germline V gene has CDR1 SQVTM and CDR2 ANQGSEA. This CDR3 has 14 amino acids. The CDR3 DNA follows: TGCAGCGCCGGTACTAGCGGGGGCGATGAGACCCAGTACTTC. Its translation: CSAGTSGGDETQYF.

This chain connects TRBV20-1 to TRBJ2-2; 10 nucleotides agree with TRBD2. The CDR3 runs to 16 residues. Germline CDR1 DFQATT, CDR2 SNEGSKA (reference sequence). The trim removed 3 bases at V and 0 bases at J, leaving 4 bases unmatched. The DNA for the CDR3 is TGCAGTGCTAGTGGGACTAGCGAGACGAACACCGGGGAGCTGTTTTTT. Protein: CSASGTSETNTGELFF.

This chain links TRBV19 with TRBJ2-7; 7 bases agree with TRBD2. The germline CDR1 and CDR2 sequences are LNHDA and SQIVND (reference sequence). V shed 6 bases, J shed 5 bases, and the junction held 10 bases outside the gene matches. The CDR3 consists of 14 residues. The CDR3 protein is CASSRGGRDHEQYF. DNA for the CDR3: TGTGCCAGTAGCCGGGGAGGGAGGGACCACGAGCAGTACTTC.

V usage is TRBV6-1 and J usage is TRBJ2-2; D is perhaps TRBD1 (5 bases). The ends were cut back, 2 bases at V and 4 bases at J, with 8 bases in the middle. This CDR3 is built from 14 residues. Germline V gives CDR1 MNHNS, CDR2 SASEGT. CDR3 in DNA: TGTGCCAGCAGTGAAAGTAGGGGCACCGGGGAGCTGTTTTTT. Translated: CASSESRGTGELFF.

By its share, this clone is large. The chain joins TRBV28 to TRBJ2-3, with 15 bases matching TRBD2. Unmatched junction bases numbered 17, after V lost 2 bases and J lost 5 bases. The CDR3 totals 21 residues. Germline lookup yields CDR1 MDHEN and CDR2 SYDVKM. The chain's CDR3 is CASSLELLGLAGGPEGDTQYF. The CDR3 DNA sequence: TGTGCCAGCAGTTTAGAGTTGTTAGGACTAGCGGGAGGGCCCGAGGGAGATACGCAGTATTTT.

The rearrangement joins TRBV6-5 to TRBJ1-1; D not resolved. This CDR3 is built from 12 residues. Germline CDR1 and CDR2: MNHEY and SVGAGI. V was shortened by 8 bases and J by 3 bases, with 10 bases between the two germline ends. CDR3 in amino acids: CASEGLDTEAFF. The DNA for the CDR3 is TGTGCCAGCGAGGGTCTCGACACTGAAGCTTTCTTT.

The CDR3 region is CASKTWSLIGNQPQHF. CDR3 coding DNA: TGTGCCAGCAAAACTTGGAGCCTTATTGGCAATCAGCCCCAGCATTTT. This chain joins TRBV19 and TRBJ1-5, with unresolved D. The CDR3 spans 16 residues. The V end lost 9 bases, the J end lost 2 bases, and 20 bases lay between the germline ends. Looked up from germline, CDR1 is LNHDA and CDR2 is SQIVND (reference sequence).